The TCR beta chain under discussion was sequenced for a study of blood T cell repertoires in COVID-19. For the study at large: Samples came from the United States, Italy and Spain, spanning acute and convalescent COVID-19. PBMCs, B-cell-depleted T cells, or T cells were the source of the cDNA or gDNA that made up the material.

The CDR3 loop spans 13 amino acids. Germline CDR1 SGHTA, CDR2 FQGNSA. To note about this clone: A read error may account for a junction end that differs from germline. The same CDR3 arises from other DNA sequences in this sample as well.

In the authors' workflow: Amplified reference gene primers provided the basis for estimating nucleated cell counts. Profiled with immunoSEQ multiplex PCR; TCRdb holds only in-frame clones, not every one. The V and J calls and the clone size are those of that table, but D and trimming were determined from the DNA. Seen here are some 120,000 clones, about 77% observed once, and the top ten hold just under 25%. The chain combines TRBV7-2 with TRBJ2-7, with D possibly matching TRBD2 (5 bases). The receptor's source is a human donor in a cohort sampled during active COVID-19. Sequencing was done on a sample of peripheral blood. The CDR3 nucleotides are TGTGCCAGCAGCTTGGACGGTGGGAGAGAGCAGTACTTT. Residues: CASSLDGGREQYF.